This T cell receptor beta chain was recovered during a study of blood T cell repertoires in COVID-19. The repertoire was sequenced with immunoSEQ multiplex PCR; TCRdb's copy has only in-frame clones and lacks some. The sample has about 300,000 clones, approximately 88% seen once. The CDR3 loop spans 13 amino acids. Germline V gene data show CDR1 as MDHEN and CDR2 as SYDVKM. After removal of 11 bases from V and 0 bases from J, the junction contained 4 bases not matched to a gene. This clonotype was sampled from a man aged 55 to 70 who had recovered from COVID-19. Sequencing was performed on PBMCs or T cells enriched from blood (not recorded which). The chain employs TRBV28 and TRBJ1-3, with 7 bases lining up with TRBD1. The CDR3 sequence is CAEGQSSGNTIYF. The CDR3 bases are TGTGCCGAGGGACAGAGCTCTGGAAACACCATATATTTT.